This T cell receptor (beta chain) was retrieved from a study of radiotherapy plus CTLA-4 blockade in lung cancer. The overall study: Objective response was observed in about 19% of patients, and disease control in roughly 30%. Study-level findings and limits: Radiotherapy with ipilimumab was followed by blood expansion of tumor-derived clones. How blood T cell clones changed early, along with interferon-beta, reportedly forecast response best.

Germline values: CDR1 SQVTM, CDR2 ANQGSEA. This CDR3 region has 14 residues. Losses at the gene ends were 7 bases for V and 8 bases for J; bases not matched to a gene: 11. To note about this clone: The antigen remains undetermined.

Profiling relied on immunoSEQ multiplex PCR, and the TCRdb table lists in-frame clones only, not all of them. The table records more than 90,000 clones, 80% to 90% of them present only once. The origin of this receptor is a human donor with non-small cell lung cancer that progressed on radiotherapy plus ipilimumab. V and J are TRBV29-1 and TRBJ2-1; TRBD1 matches 10 bases. Sequenced here: peripheral blood, sampled from a patient treated with radiotherapy plus ipilimumab. The CDR3 DNA reads TGCAGCGCCAGGGGGACAGGGGTAGGGGATGAGCAGTTCTTC. It is translated as CSARGTGVGDEQFF.